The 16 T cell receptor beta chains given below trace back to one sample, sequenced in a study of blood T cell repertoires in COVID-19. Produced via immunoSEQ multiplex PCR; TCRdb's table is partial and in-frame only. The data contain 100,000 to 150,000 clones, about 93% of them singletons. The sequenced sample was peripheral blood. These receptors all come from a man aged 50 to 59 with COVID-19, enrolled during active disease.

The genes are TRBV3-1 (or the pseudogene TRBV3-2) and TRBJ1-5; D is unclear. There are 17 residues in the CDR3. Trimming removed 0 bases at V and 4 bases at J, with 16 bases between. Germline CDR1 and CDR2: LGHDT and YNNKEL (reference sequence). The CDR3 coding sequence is TGTGCCAGCAGCCAAGATGTGGAGGAGGAGGGAAATCAGCCCCAGCATTTT. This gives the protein CASSQDVEEEGNQPQHF.

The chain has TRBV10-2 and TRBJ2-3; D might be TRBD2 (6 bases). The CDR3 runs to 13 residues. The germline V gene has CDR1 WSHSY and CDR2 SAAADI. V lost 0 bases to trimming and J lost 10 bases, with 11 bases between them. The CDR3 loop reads CASSESTGGAQYF. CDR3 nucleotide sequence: TGCGCCAGCAGTGAGTCGACCGGAGGGGCGCAGTATTTT.

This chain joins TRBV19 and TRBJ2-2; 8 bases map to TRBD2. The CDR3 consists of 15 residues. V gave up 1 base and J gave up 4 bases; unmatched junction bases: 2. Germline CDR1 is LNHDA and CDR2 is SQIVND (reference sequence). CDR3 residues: CASSIAGGSTGELFF. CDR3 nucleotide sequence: TGTGCCAGTAGTATAGCGGGAGGGAGCACCGGGGAGCTGTTTTTT.

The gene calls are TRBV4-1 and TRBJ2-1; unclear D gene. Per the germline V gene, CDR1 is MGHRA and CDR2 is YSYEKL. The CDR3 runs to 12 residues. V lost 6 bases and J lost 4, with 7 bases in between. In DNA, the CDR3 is TGCGCCAGCAGTCCAGGTTACAATGAGCAGTTCTTC. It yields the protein CASSPGYNEQFF.

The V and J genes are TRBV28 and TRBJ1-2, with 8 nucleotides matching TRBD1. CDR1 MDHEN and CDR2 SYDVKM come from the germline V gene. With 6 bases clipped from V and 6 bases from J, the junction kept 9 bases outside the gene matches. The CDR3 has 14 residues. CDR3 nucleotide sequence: TGTGCCAGCAGCCCCCCCCAGGGGGCGCATGGCTACACCTTC. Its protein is CASSPPQGAHGYTF.

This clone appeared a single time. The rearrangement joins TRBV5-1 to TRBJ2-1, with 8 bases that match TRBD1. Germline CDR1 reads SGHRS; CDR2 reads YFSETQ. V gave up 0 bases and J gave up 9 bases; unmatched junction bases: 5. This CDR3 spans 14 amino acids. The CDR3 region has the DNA TGCGCCAGCAGCTTGGATCAGGGGGCCAGTGAGCAGTTCTTC. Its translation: CASSLDQGASEQFF.

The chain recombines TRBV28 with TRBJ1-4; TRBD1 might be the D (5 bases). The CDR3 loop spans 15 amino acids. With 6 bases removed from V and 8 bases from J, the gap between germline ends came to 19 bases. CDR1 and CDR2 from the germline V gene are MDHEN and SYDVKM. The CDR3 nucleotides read TGTGCCAGCAGCCGCGCAGCAGGGTACAACGAAAAACTGTTTTTT. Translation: CASSRAAGYNEKLFF.

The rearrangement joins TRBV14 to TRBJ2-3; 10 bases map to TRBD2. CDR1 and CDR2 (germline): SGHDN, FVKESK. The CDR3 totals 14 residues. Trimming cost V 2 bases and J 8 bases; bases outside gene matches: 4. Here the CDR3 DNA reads TGTGCCAGCAGCCAATCTAGCGGGAGAAGTACGCAGTATTTT. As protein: CASSQSSGRSTQYF.

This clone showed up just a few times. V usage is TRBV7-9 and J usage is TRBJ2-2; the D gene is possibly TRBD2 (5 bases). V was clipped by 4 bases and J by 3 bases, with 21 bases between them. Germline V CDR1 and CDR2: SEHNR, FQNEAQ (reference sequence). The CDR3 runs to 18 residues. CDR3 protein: CASSSPAGVGVDTGELFF. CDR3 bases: TGTGCCAGCAGCTCCCCGGCTGGGGTCGGGGTTGACACCGGGGAGCTGTTTTTT.

The CDR3 here is CASSYVTGGNTEAFF. The CDR3, as DNA: TGCGCCAGCAGCTACGTAACAGGGGGGAACACTGAAGCTTTCTTT. V gene TRBV5-1 combines with J gene TRBJ1-1; 8 bases line up with TRBD1. The CDR3 loop spans 15 amino acids. Germline values: CDR1 SGHRS, CDR2 YFSETQ. V lost 3 bases and J lost 1; bases outside the gene matches: 5.

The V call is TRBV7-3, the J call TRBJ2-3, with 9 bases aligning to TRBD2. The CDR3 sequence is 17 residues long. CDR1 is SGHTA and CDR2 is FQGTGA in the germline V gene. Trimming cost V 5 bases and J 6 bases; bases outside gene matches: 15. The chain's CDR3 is CASSPLPRAGGPDTQYF. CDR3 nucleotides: TGTGCCAGCAGCCCACTACCGCGGGCGGGAGGGCCTGATACGCAGTATTTT.

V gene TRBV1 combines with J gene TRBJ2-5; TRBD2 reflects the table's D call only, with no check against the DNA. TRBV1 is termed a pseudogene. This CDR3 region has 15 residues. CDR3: CTSMILPGGGETQYF. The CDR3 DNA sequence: TGCACCAGCATGATCCTACCGGGAGGGGGGGAGACCCAGTACTTC.

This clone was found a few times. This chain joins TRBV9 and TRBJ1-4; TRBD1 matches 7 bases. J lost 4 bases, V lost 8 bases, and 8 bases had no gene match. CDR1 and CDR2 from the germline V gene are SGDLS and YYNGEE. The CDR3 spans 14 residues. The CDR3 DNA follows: TGTGCCAGTAATACAGGGGCCGATAATGAAAAACTGTTTTTT. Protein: CASNTGADNEKLFF.

This chain's CDR3 is CASSADRGREETQYF. CDR3 in DNA: TGTGCCAGCAGCGCCGACAGGGGGCGCGAAGAGACCCAGTACTTC. The chain employs TRBV9 and TRBJ2-5; TRBD1 matches 10 bases. The CDR3 covers 15 residues. From germline, CDR1 is SGDLS and CDR2 YYNGEE. The V gene end was trimmed by 3 bases and the J gene end by 3 bases; junction bases not matched to a gene: 5.

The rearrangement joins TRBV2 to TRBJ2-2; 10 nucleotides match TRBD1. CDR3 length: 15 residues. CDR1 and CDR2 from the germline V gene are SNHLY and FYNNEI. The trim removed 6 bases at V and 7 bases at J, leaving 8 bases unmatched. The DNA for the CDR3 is TGTGCCAGCAGGAGTGACAGGGGGCGTATCGGGGAGCTGTTTTTT. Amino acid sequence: CASRSDRGRIGELFF.

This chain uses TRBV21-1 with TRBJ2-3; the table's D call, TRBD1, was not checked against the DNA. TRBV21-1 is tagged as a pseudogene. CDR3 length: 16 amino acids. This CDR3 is CASRQGASFSTDTQYF. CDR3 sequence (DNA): TGTGCCAGCCGACAGGGGGCTAGTTTTAGCACAGATACGCAGTATTTT.